A single sample gave rise to the 20 T cell receptor beta chains below, sequenced in a study of T cells after yellow fever vaccination. TCRdb called the 5' RACE reads again in MiXCR, with one record for every CDR3 protein. The table shows 250,000 to 400,000 distinct CDR3 sequences, with about 4% occurring only once. The source material was PBMCs, sampled 5 days after the yellow fever booster vaccination. These receptor sequences come from a man younger than 35 who received the YFV17D yellow fever vaccine.

The rearrangement uses TRBV9 and TRBJ2-5, with unresolved D. Per the germline V gene, CDR1 is SGDLS and CDR2 is YYNGEE. This CDR3 contains 15 residues. Trimming stripped 0 bases from V and 0 bases from J, with 9 bases between. This CDR3 is CASSVEGQDQETQYF. The CDR3 DNA sequence: TGTGCCAGCAGCGTAGAGGGCCAGGACCAAGAGACCCAGTACTTC.

This clonotype was seen a handful of times. The chain is built from TRBV20-1 and TRBJ2-1; TRBD2 aligns across 7 bases. The germline V gene has CDR1 DFQATT and CDR2 SNEGSKA (reference sequence). The CDR3 has 16 amino acids. The V gene end was trimmed by 6 bases and the J gene end by 7 bases; junction bases not matched to a gene: 18. The CDR3 here is CSADSGGPPLGNEQFF. The CDR3 bases are TGCAGTGCGGATTCGGGGGGTCCACCGCTTGGGAATGAGCAGTTCTTC.

The V gene is TRBV12-3 or TRBV12-4, the J gene TRBJ2-7; 7 bases line up with TRBD1. This CDR3 is built from 11 residues. V lost 8 bases to trimming and J lost 5 bases; unmatched junction nucleotides: 3. This chain's CDR3 is CASQQGNEQYF. For the CDR3, the DNA is TGTGCCAGCCAACAGGGGAACGAGCAGTACTTC.

This clonotype was counted ten times or more. The rearrangement uses TRBV28 and TRBJ1-2; D unresolved. Per germline, CDR1 MDHEN and CDR2 SYDVKM. Trimming cost V 5 bases and J 8 bases, with 18 bases left between them. The length of the CDR3 is 14 residues. This chain's CDR3 is CASSPSVGGWGYTF. The CDR3 DNA sequence: TGTGCCAGCAGTCCATCGGTGGGTGGTTGGGGCTACACCTTC.

The chain uses TRBV11-1 and TRBJ1-2; D remains ambiguous. The V end lost 0 bases, the J end lost 7 bases, and 18 bases lay between the germline ends. CDR1 is SGHAT and CDR2 is FQDESV in the germline V gene (reference sequence). This CDR3 region has 16 residues. The CDR3 nucleotides are TGTGCCAGCAGCTTAGCGGCGGGAAACTTGCCCCGTGGCTACACCTTC. Residues: CASSLAAGNLPRGYTF.

There are a few counts of this clonotype. The chain recombines TRBV5-1 with TRBJ1-6; no reliable D call. Trimming stripped 2 bases from V and 11 bases from J, with 14 bases between. Looked up from germline, CDR1 is SGHRS and CDR2 is YFSETQ. This CDR3 contains 14 residues. CDR3 amino acids: CASSFEREGTPLHF. The CDR3 DNA reads as TGCGCCAGCAGCTTCGAGCGGGAGGGAACACCCCTCCACTTT.

This clonotype was observed a few times. The chain uses TRBV19 and TRBJ1-3; tentative D call: TRBD1 (5 bases). V lost 11 bases to trimming and J lost 5 bases, with 13 bases between them. CDR3 length: 12 residues. Looked up from germline, CDR1 is LNHDA and CDR2 is SQIVND (reference sequence). Here the CDR3 reads CAVNSGRNTIYF. The CDR3 DNA sequence: TGTGCCGTTAACTCGGGGCGAAACACCATATATTTT.

This clonotype was seen only a few times. This chain uses TRBV9 with TRBJ2-3; D is uncertain. The CDR3 has 14 amino acids. Trimming pared 1 base from V and 8 bases from J, leaving 14 bases between. Germline-derived CDR1 and CDR2 are SGDLS and YYNGEE. CDR3 residues: CASSVYLQDGTQYF. The CDR3 bases are TGTGCCAGCAGCGTATACCTCCAGGACGGTACGCAGTATTTT.

The CDR3 DNA reads TGCGCCAGCAGCTGGACAGGGGACAGGTATAATTCACCCCTCCACTTT. Amino acids: CASSWTGDRYNSPLHF. This rearrangement joins TRBV4-3 to TRBJ1-6; 9 nucleotides match TRBD1. The germline V gene encodes CDR1 LGHNA and CDR2 YSLEER. V dropped 5 bases and J dropped 4; count of bases not matched to a gene: 6. This CDR3 region has 16 residues.

V and J are TRBV12-5 and TRBJ1-1, with no clear D. CDR3 size: 14 residues. Germline V gene data show CDR1 as LGHNT and CDR2 as FRNRAP. Trimming removed 1 base at V and 4 bases at J, with 10 bases between. The CDR3 protein is CASGLDPWVTEAFF. CDR3 nucleotides: TGTGCTAGTGGTTTGGACCCCTGGGTCACTGAAGCTTTCTTT. The variable domain in full, with the rest retrieved from reference TRBV12-5 and TRBJ1-1, is DARVTQTPRHKVTEMGQEVTMRCQPILGHNTVFWYRQTMMQGLELLAYFRNRAPLDDSGMPKDRFSAEMPDATLATLKIQPSEPRDSAVYFCASGLDPWVTEAFFGQGTRLTVV.

V is TRBV2 and J is TRBJ2-1; 9 nucleotides align to TRBD2. This CDR3 is 14 amino acids long. Per the germline V gene, CDR1 is SNHLY and CDR2 is FYNNEI. V was clipped by 5 bases and J by 7 bases; unmatched bases: 6. In DNA form, the CDR3 reads TGTGCCAGCAGTTCGTACCTAGCGGGGAATGAGCAGTTCTTC. Amino acids: CASSSYLAGNEQFF.

This clonotype was found many times. V and J are TRBV4-2 and TRBJ2-3; D is ambiguous. CDR1 is LGHNA, CDR2 YNFKEQ, per germline. V was cut by 0 bases and J by 8 bases, with 9 bases left in between. The CDR3 totals 13 residues. CDR3 nucleotide sequence: TGTGCCAGCAGCCAAGACGTACTGGGTACGCAGTATTTT. As protein: CASSQDVLGTQYF.

This clonotype was recorded at least ten times. V is TRBV6-2 or TRBV6-3 and J is TRBJ2-4; D possibly uses TRBD1 or TRBD2 (5 bases each). The germline CDR1 and CDR2 sequences are MNHEY and SVGEGT. V lost 2 bases to trimming and J lost 3 bases, with 11 bases between them. The CDR3 loop spans 15 amino acids. CDR3 nucleotide sequence: TGTGCCAGCAGTTACGGGGGAATTGACAAAAACATTCAGTACTTC. Its protein product is CASSYGGIDKNIQYF.

This clonotype was seen repeatedly, ten times or more. The V call is TRBV6-1, the J call TRBJ1-5; D unresolved. V lost 3 bases to trimming and J lost 6 bases, with 9 bases between them. Germline V gene lookup returns CDR1 MNHNS and CDR2 SASEGT. CDR3 length: 13 residues. The CDR3 sequence: CASSDFGRQPQHF. Written as DNA, the CDR3 is TGTGCCAGCAGTGACTTCGGGCGTCAGCCCCAGCATTTT.

The rearrangement links TRBV19 to TRBJ1-5; D is undetermined. CDR3 size: 16 residues. Germline V gene lookup returns CDR1 LNHDA and CDR2 SQIVND (reference sequence). V shed 5 bases and J shed 4 bases, with 18 bases lying between them. The CDR3 DNA reads TGTGCCAGTAGTCCGTGGACCAGTAGACTTAATCAGCCCCAGCATTTT. Translation gives CASSPWTSRLNQPQHF.

In its sample, this clonotype was seen a few times. The chain is built from TRBV27 and TRBJ1-6; D may be TRBD1 (5 bases). This CDR3 is built from 14 residues. The germline CDR1 and CDR2 sequences are MNHEY and SMNVEV (reference sequence). The V end lost 8 bases, the J end lost 9 bases, and 17 bases lay between the germline ends. CDR3 nucleotides: TGTGCCAGCGGGGCAGAGGGGTATCGTTCACCCCTCCACTTT. This encodes CASGAEGYRSPLHF.

This clonotype came up many times. The chain couples TRBV7-9 to TRBJ1-4; 11 bases match TRBD1. With V trimmed by 5 bases and J by 8 bases, 4 bases remained unmatched. Germline-derived CDR1 and CDR2 are SEHNR and FQNEAQ (reference sequence). This CDR3 region has 14 residues. In nucleotides, the CDR3 is TGTGCCAGCAGCCCGGGACAGGGGGGCGAAAAACTGTTTTTT. It specifies CASSPGQGGEKLFF. Filled out from reference TRBV7-9 and TRBJ1-4, the complete variable domain reads DTGVSQNPRHKITKRGQNVTFRCDPISEHNRLYWYRQTLGQGPEFLTYFQNEAQLEKSRLLSDRFSAERPKGSFSTLEIQRTEQGDSAMYLCASSPGQGGEKLFFGSGTQLSVL.

This clonotype was detected a few times. V gene TRBV2 combines with J gene TRBJ2-5; D is undetermined. V lost 3 bases to trimming and J lost 7 bases, with 6 bases between them. The germline CDR1 and CDR2 sequences are SNHLY and FYNNEI. The CDR3 sequence is 11 residues long. CDR3: CASSDEVTQYF. CDR3 nucleotides: TGTGCCAGCAGTGACGAAGTGACCCAGTACTTC.

This clonotype was recorded at least ten times. The gene calls are TRBV7-2 and TRBJ1-1; D is unresolved. Trimming stripped 1 base from V and 6 bases from J, with 12 bases between. This CDR3 is built from 14 residues. Per germline, CDR1 SGHTA and CDR2 FQGNSA. The CDR3 loop is CASSLGLGVPEAFF. CDR3 coding DNA: TGTGCCAGCAGCTTAGGACTTGGGGTGCCTGAAGCTTTCTTT.

The table lists this clonotype with a few counts. This chain connects TRBV20-1 to TRBJ1-5, with D possibly being TRBD1 (6 bases). Germline V gene sequence: CDR1 DFQATT, CDR2 SNEGSKA (reference sequence). The CDR3 consists of 14 residues. V was pared by 3 bases and J by 2 bases, with 11 bases between. The CDR3 sequence is CSARIAGGNQPQHF. The CDR3 region has the DNA TGCAGTGCTAGGATTGCAGGGGGCAATCAGCCCCAGCATTTT.